A single sample is the source of the 17 T cell receptor beta chains below, sequenced in a study of blood T cells in healthy people across ages. Alongside a J-beta primer mix, a sample-barcoded 5' primer served in a second PCR lasting roughly 7 to 11 cycles. One entry per CDR3 protein results from TCRdb running MiXCR on the 5' RACE reads. The sample records 650,000 to 800,000 distinct CDR3 sequences, more than 40% being singletons. Specimen: blood. The receptors originated from a man between 60 and 70 years old in good health.

The rearrangement uses TRBV20-1 and TRBJ2-4, with a tentative D call TRBD1 (6 bases). Germline V lookup: CDR1 DFQATT, CDR2 SNEGSKA (reference sequence). Trimming left V 6 bases short and J 2 bases short, with 14 bases between. The CDR3 covers 14 residues. CDR3 in DNA: TGCAGTGCCAGCGAAACAGGGTCCAAAAACATTCAGTACTTC. Protein product: CSASETGSKNIQYF.

The rearrangement uses TRBV12-3 or TRBV12-4 and TRBJ2-1; D gene uncertain. CDR3 length: 12 residues. Trimming left V 6 bases short and J 10 bases short, with 13 bases between. In DNA, the CDR3 is TGTGCCAGCAGCCCGCAAGTTTACGAGCAGTTCTTC. Its translation: CASSPQVYEQFF.

V is TRBV4-3 and J is TRBJ1-2, with D possibly TRBD1 on 6 matching bases. This CDR3 contains 14 residues. Germline CDR1 LGHNA, CDR2 YSLEER. The V gene lost 0 bases and the J gene lost 8 bases, with 13 bases spanning the gap. CDR3 protein: CASSQDWGGKGYTF. The CDR3 DNA follows: TGCGCCAGCAGCCAAGACTGGGGGGGCAAGGGCTACACCTTC.

This clonotype was picked up a small number of times. The CDR3 here is CATSREGLGEQYF. CDR3 bases: TGTGCCACCAGCAGAGAAGGTTTAGGCGAGCAGTACTTC. The chain recombines TRBV15 with TRBJ2-5; D remains ambiguous. TRBJ2-7 explains the end of the DNA better; the J call may be wrong. Germline V gene lookup returns CDR1 LNHNV and CDR2 YYDKDF (reference sequence). CDR3 size: 13 residues.

This clonotype was seen ten or more times. The chain carries TRBV10-1 and TRBJ1-1; no definite D call. In germline, CDR1 is WNHNN, CDR2 SYGVQD (reference sequence). V shed 0 bases and J shed 5 bases, with 10 bases lying between them. CDR3 length: 14 residues. CDR3 DNA: TGCGCCAGCAGTGAGTCCTTGAGTATGACTGAAGCTTTCTTT. This sequence encodes CASSESLSMTEAFF.

The J gene is TRBJ1-2, the V gene TRBV7-8, with D maybe TRBD1 (6 bases). The CDR3 has 15 residues. Germline V lookup: CDR1 SGHVS, CDR2 FQNEAQ. Trimming cost V 5 bases and J 2 bases, with 15 bases left between them. The CDR3 region is CASSPRTVGNYGYTF. In DNA form, the CDR3 reads TGTGCCAGCAGCCCACGGACAGTTGGAAACTATGGCTACACCTTC.

This clonotype was observed a handful of times. The chain carries TRBV7-2 and TRBJ2-7; 9 nucleotides agree with TRBD1. After removal of 4 bases from V and 8 bases from J, the junction contained 6 bases not matched to a gene. The CDR3 extends over 13 amino acids. CDR1 and CDR2 from the germline V gene are SGHTA and FQGNSA. The CDR3 protein is CASSSRTGEKQYF. CDR3 coding DNA: TGTGCCAGCAGCTCGAGGACAGGGGAGAAGCAGTACTTC. Supplemented by reference TRBV7-2 and TRBJ2-7, the full variable domain reads GAGVSQSPSNKVTEKGKDVELRCDPISGHTALYWYRQSLGQGLEFLIYFQGNSAPDKSGLPSDRFSAERTGGSVSTLTIQRTQQEDSAVYLCASSSRTGEKQYFGPGTRLTVT.

The rearrangement joins TRBV20-1 to TRBJ1-3; D may be TRBD1 (6 bases). Germline CDR1 reads DFQATT; CDR2 reads SNEGSKA (reference sequence). V shed 1 base and J shed 4 bases, with 20 bases lying between them. The CDR3 length is 17 residues. In DNA form, the CDR3 reads TGCAGTGCTAGAGCGGGAGGGGGACCATTGACAGGAAACACCATATATTTT. As protein: CSARAGGGPLTGNTIYF.

The table lists this clonotype with a few counts. A much larger clone is a single base away; this may be a read error. V and J are TRBV9 and TRBJ2-7, with TRBD2 matching over 9 bases. Germline values: CDR1 SGDLS, CDR2 YYNGEE. The V segment lost 3 bases and the J segment 2 bases; nucleotides outside the gene matches: 6. The CDR3 is 15 amino acids. CDR3 sequence: CASSDGGGETYEQYF. In DNA form, the CDR3 reads TGTGCCAGCAGCGACGGCGGGGGGGAGACCTACGAGCAGTACTTC.

This chain uses TRBV20-1 with TRBJ2-3; no definite D call. CDR1 and CDR2 (germline): DFQATT, SNEGSKA (reference sequence). There are 16 residues in the CDR3. V was clipped by 6 bases and J by 0 bases, with 19 bases between them. DNA of the CDR3: TGCAGTGCCGACTGGCGGCGGAGCCCTAGCACAGATACGCAGTATTTT. It specifies CSADWRRSPSTDTQYF.

The rearrangement links TRBV5-1 to TRBJ2-1; tentatively, D is TRBD1 (5 bases). CDR3 size: 16 residues. The ends were cut back, 7 bases at V and 4 bases at J, with 21 bases in the middle. Germline V CDR1 and CDR2: SGHRS, YFSETQ. The CDR3 nucleotides are TGCGCCAGCGCCCAAGCTTGGGGCAGGAGTTACAATGAGCAGTTCTTC. Translating gives CASAQAWGRSYNEQFF.

This chain links TRBV20-1 with TRBJ1-5, with D perhaps matching TRBD1 (5 bases). Germline CDR1 reads DFQATT; CDR2 reads SNEGSKA (reference sequence). With 5 bases removed from V and 10 bases from J, the gap between germline ends came to 21 bases. The CDR3 loop spans 14 amino acids. The CDR3 sequence is CSAVTGTAISPQHF. CDR3 DNA: TGCAGTGCTGTTACCGGGACTGCTATTAGTCCCCAGCATTTT.

V and J are TRBV28 and TRBJ2-7; the D call may be TRBD1 or TRBD2 (5 bases each). The CDR3 is 16 amino acids. V was shortened by 3 bases and J by 0 bases, with 15 bases between the two germline ends. CDR1 is MDHEN and CDR2 is SYDVKM in the germline V gene. CDR3: CASSFARDVLSYEQYF. CDR3 DNA sequence: TGTGCCAGCAGTTTCGCACGGGACGTTCTCTCCTACGAGCAGTACTTC.

The chain combines TRBV20-1 with TRBJ2-7; D might be TRBD1 or TRBD2, each matching 5 bases. V was clipped by 6 bases and J by 2 bases, with 17 bases between them. The CDR3 has 14 amino acids. Germline CDR1 is DFQATT and CDR2 is SNEGSKA (reference sequence). DNA of the CDR3: TGCAGTGCGCCGCCGGGACGGCTAACCTACGAGCAGTACTTC. Translating it yields CSAPPGRLTYEQYF.

V and J are TRBV4-3 and TRBJ2-7; 7 nucleotides align to TRBD2. Germline CDR1 reads LGHNA; CDR2 reads YSLEER. This CDR3 has 19 amino acids. Trimming cost V 0 bases and J 7 bases; bases outside gene matches: 21. This chain's CDR3 is CASSQDLSQRGKVYNEQYF. In nucleotides, the CDR3 is TGCGCCAGCAGCCAAGATCTTTCCCAGCGGGGAAAGGTATACAATGAGCAGTACTTC.

The V gene is TRBV24-1, the J gene TRBJ2-5; the match to TRBD2 covers 7 bases. The CDR3 has 15 residues. Germline V gives CDR1 KGHDR, CDR2 SFDVKD. The trim removed 7 bases at V and 4 bases at J, leaving 11 bases unmatched. CDR3 sequence: CATRHNRDYLETQYF. In nucleotides, the CDR3 is TGTGCCACCAGGCACAACCGGGACTACCTAGAGACCCAGTACTTC.

This clonotype has a single count. This sequence joins TRBV7-2 and TRBJ2-7; D remains ambiguous. CDR3 length: 16 amino acids. V lost 5 bases, J lost 0 bases, and 17 bases lay in between. Germline lookup yields CDR1 SGHTA and CDR2 FQGNSA. CDR3: CASSLDLRGPSYEQYF. DNA of the CDR3: TGTGCCAGCAGCCTCGACCTTCGAGGTCCCTCCTACGAGCAGTACTTC.